A selection of T cell receptor beta chains follows, all from one sample in a study of cytomegalovirus exposure and HLA in healthy donors. Measured with immunoSEQ multiplex PCR; TCRdb has only the in-frame clones, and not every one. In the table there are some 130,000 clones, around 80% of which are singletons. The sequencing input was PBMCs. The receptors were gathered from a man aged 25-45 years in good health. Both conserved end residues are part of each CDR3. Fields, in order: V gene, clone size, J gene, D gene, CDR3 DNA, CDR3 protein. D genes are given only for firm matches. The listing skips clone size in some rows; elsewhere it reads once, few, many or a size class.

v_call: TRBV2; clone_size: -; j_call: TRBJ2-7; d_call: -; cdr3_nt: TGTGCCAGCAGTGAATCCTATGGGACACCCACCTACGAGCAGTACTTC; cdr3_aa: CASSESYGTPTYEQYF
v_call: TRBV7-9; clone_size: -; j_call: TRBJ1-3; d_call: -; cdr3_nt: TGTGCCAGCAGCTTTGGAGGAAGCTCTGGAAACACCATATATTTT; cdr3_aa: CASSFGGSSGNTIYF
v_call: TRBV6-6; clone_size: -; j_call: TRBJ1-2; d_call: TRBD1; cdr3_nt: TGTGCCAGCAGTTATGGACAGGGGGCTGGTGGCTACACCTTC; cdr3_aa: CASSYGQGAGGYTF
v_call: TRBV5-8; clone_size: -; j_call: TRBJ2-5; d_call: -; cdr3_nt: TGTGCCAGCAGCTTAGAGGCCGGGATGACCCAGTACTTC; cdr3_aa: CASSLEAGMTQYF
v_call: TRBV7-2; clone_size: once; j_call: TRBJ1-1; d_call: -; cdr3_nt: TGTGCCAGCAGCTTACGGGAAGGGAACACTGAAGCTTTCTTT; cdr3_aa: CASSLREGNTEAFF
v_call: TRBV7-9; clone_size: once; j_call: TRBJ1-1; d_call: -; cdr3_nt: TGTGCCAGCAGCTCCCTCGGGGATATGAACACTGAAGCTTTCTTT; cdr3_aa: CASSSLGDMNTEAFF
v_call: TRBV11-3; clone_size: -; j_call: TRBJ2-5; d_call: TRBD1; cdr3_nt: TGTGCCAGCAGCCCCGGACAGGGGAGGGAGGCCCAGTACTTC; cdr3_aa: CASSPGQGREAQYF
v_call: TRBV7-9; clone_size: -; j_call: TRBJ1-1; d_call: -; cdr3_nt: TGTTCCAGCAGCTCTAGGACTCAAAACACTGAAGCTTTCTTT; cdr3_aa: CSSSSRTQNTEAFF
v_call: TRBV2; clone_size: -; j_call: TRBJ2-1; d_call: TRBD2; cdr3_nt: TGTGCCAGCGGATATAGCGGGAGGGATTACAATGAGCAGTTCTTC; cdr3_aa: CASGYSGRDYNEQFF
v_call: TRBV28; clone_size: -; j_call: TRBJ2-3; d_call: TRBD1; cdr3_nt: TGTGCCAGCAGTTTAACACAGGGGACAGATACGCAGTATTTT; cdr3_aa: CASSLTQGTDTQYF
v_call: TRBV7-9; clone_size: -; j_call: TRBJ2-2; d_call: TRBD2; cdr3_nt: TGTTCCAGCAGCTCCGGACTAGCGGGAGGGCCCGGGGAGCTGTTTTTT; cdr3_aa: CSSSSGLAGGPGELFF
v_call: TRBV5-1; clone_size: -; j_call: TRBJ2-7; d_call: -; cdr3_nt: TGCGCCAGCAGCTTGGAAGACCAACGGGTCTCCGAGCAGTACTTC; cdr3_aa: CASSLEDQRVSEQYF
v_call: TRBV28; clone_size: -; j_call: TRBJ1-4; d_call: TRBD1; cdr3_nt: TGTGCCAGCAGTTTATTCGGGACAGTCAATAATGAAAAACTGTTTTTT; cdr3_aa: CASSLFGTVNNEKLFF
v_call: TRBV7-3; clone_size: -; j_call: TRBJ1-2; d_call: -; cdr3_nt: TGTGCCAGCAGCTTCCAGGAACAGGGAATGGGCTACACCTTC; cdr3_aa: CASSFQEQGMGYTF
v_call: TRBV28; clone_size: -; j_call: TRBJ1-2; d_call: -; cdr3_nt: TGTGCCAGCAGTTTACAAAACTATGGCTACACCTTC; cdr3_aa: CASSLQNYGYTF
v_call: TRBV6-1; clone_size: -; j_call: TRBJ1-2; d_call: TRBD1; cdr3_nt: TGTGCCAGCAGTGAGGGACAGATCTATGGCTACACCTTC; cdr3_aa: CASSEGQIYGYTF
v_call: TRBV10-3; clone_size: -; j_call: TRBJ2-3; d_call: TRBD2; cdr3_nt: TGTGCCATACTAGCGGGTGGGACAGATACGCAGTATTTT; cdr3_aa: CAILAGGTDTQYF
v_call: TRBV5-4; clone_size: -; j_call: TRBJ1-3; d_call: -; cdr3_nt: TGTGCCAGCAGTTCGGGTCCAGGGGATGGAAACACCATATATTTT; cdr3_aa: CASSSGPGDGNTIYF
v_call: TRBV29-1; clone_size: -; j_call: TRBJ1-1; d_call: TRBD1; cdr3_nt: TGCAGCGTTGAAGGGAGACAGGGGGCTAGCACTGAAGCTTTCTTT; cdr3_aa: CSVEGRQGASTEAFF
v_call: TRBV19; clone_size: -; j_call: TRBJ1-2; d_call: -; cdr3_nt: TGTGCCAGCGGAGCAGGGTACGGCTACACCTTC; cdr3_aa: CASGAGYGYTF
v_call: TRBV30; clone_size: -; j_call: TRBJ1-1; d_call: -; cdr3_nt: TGTGCCACACGCCCCCCCAGTCTCACTGAAGCTTTCTTT; cdr3_aa: CATRPPSLTEAFF
v_call: TRBV7-2; clone_size: -; j_call: TRBJ2-7; d_call: -; cdr3_nt: TGTGCCAGCAGCTTTGGAGTTACCTACGAGCAGTACTTC; cdr3_aa: CASSFGVTYEQYF
v_call: TRBV5-1; clone_size: few; j_call: TRBJ1-2; d_call: -; cdr3_nt: TGCGCCAGCAGCCGGGGGGGGACTAACTATGGCTACACCTTC; cdr3_aa: CASSRGGTNYGYTF
v_call: TRBV28; clone_size: -; j_call: TRBJ2-7; d_call: TRBD1; cdr3_nt: TGTGCCAGCAGATTGACAGGGGGTAGCCCATCCTACGAGCAGTACTTC; cdr3_aa: CASRLTGGSPSYEQYF
v_call: TRBV28; clone_size: -; j_call: TRBJ2-5; d_call: -; cdr3_nt: TGTGCCAGCAGTGTAGTAGGAGAAGAGACCCAGTACTTC; cdr3_aa: CASSVVGEETQYF
v_call: TRBV13; clone_size: -; j_call: TRBJ2-3; d_call: TRBD2; cdr3_nt: TGTGCCAGCAGTTCTGGACTAGCGGGAGGGATCACAGATACGCAGTATTTT; cdr3_aa: CASSSGLAGGITDTQYF
v_call: TRBV5-8; clone_size: -; j_call: TRBJ2-6; d_call: TRBD1; cdr3_nt: TGTGCCAGCAGCTTCCGGGACAGGGGGCGTGGGGCCAACGTCCTGACTTTC; cdr3_aa: CASSFRDRGRGANVLTF
v_call: TRBV7-2; clone_size: once; j_call: TRBJ2-3; d_call: -; cdr3_nt: TGTGCCAGCAGCTTAGTTATGGGAGGACTGGGAGATACGCAGTATTTT; cdr3_aa: CASSLVMGGLGDTQYF
v_call: TRBV10-2; clone_size: -; j_call: TRBJ2-2; d_call: -; cdr3_nt: TGCGCCAGCAGTGAGGGACTCTTGGACACCGGGGAGCTGTTTTTT; cdr3_aa: CASSEGLLDTGELFF
v_call: TRBV5-1; clone_size: -; j_call: TRBJ2-2; d_call: -; cdr3_nt: TGCGCCAGCAGAATCGCGGCCGGGAACACCGGGGAGCTGTTTTTT; cdr3_aa: CASRIAAGNTGELFF
v_call: TRBV19; clone_size: -; j_call: TRBJ1-3; d_call: TRBD1; cdr3_nt: TGTGCCAGTAGTATAGCCGGGACAGCTGGAAACACCATATATTTT; cdr3_aa: CASSIAGTAGNTIYF
v_call: TRBV15; clone_size: -; j_call: TRBJ2-5; d_call: TRBD2; cdr3_nt: TGTGCCACCAGCAGAGATTACGGCGGGAGTGCGGAGACCCAGTACTTC; cdr3_aa: CATSRDYGGSAETQYF
v_call: TRBV25-1; clone_size: -; j_call: TRBJ2-5; d_call: TRBD1; cdr3_nt: TGTGCCAGCAGTGGGGTTAGGGGACAGGGGGGACAAGAGACCCAGTACTTC; cdr3_aa: CASSGVRGQGGQETQYF
v_call: TRBV4-1; clone_size: once; j_call: TRBJ2-2; d_call: TRBD2; cdr3_nt: TGCGCCAGCAGCCCCCAACTCCCCGGGACTAGTATGACCGGGGAGCTGTTTTTT; cdr3_aa: CASSPQLPGTSMTGELFF
v_call: TRBV5-1; clone_size: -; j_call: TRBJ1-3; d_call: TRBD1; cdr3_nt: TGCGCCAGCAGCTTGGGGCAGGGGGGTCTCTCTGGAAACACCATATATTTT; cdr3_aa: CASSLGQGGLSGNTIYF
v_call: TRBV27; clone_size: -; j_call: TRBJ1-2; d_call: -; cdr3_nt: TGTGCCAGCAGTTTACTGGCGGGGGCCCATGGCTACACCTTC; cdr3_aa: CASSLLAGAHGYTF
v_call: TRBV11-3; clone_size: -; j_call: TRBJ2-7; d_call: -; cdr3_nt: TGTGCCAGCAGCTTGGTCTCCGTCCCTACCTACGAGCAGTACTTC; cdr3_aa: CASSLVSVPTYEQYF
v_call: TRBV15; clone_size: -; j_call: TRBJ1-1; d_call: TRBD1; cdr3_nt: TGTGCCACCAGCAGAGTGGACAGGGGCACTGAAGCTTTCTTT; cdr3_aa: CATSRVDRGTEAFF
v_call: TRBV7-2; clone_size: few; j_call: TRBJ2-7; d_call: TRBD2; cdr3_nt: TGTGCCAGCAGCTTCGGCGGGAGATTCTACGAGCAGTACTTC; cdr3_aa: CASSFGGRFYEQYF
v_call: TRBV7-9; clone_size: -; j_call: TRBJ2-1; d_call: -; cdr3_nt: TGTGCCAGCAGCCCTTGGGCCCGGAGGGACAATGAGCAGTTCTTC; cdr3_aa: CASSPWARRDNEQFF
v_call: TRBV10-2; clone_size: -; j_call: TRBJ2-7; d_call: TRBD2; cdr3_nt: TGCGCCAGCAGTGAACTAGCGGGACTTCCTCCCTCCTACGAGCAGTACTTC; cdr3_aa: CASSELAGLPPSYEQYF
v_call: TRBV19; clone_size: -; j_call: TRBJ1-2; d_call: TRBD1; cdr3_nt: TGTGCCGCGCGGGGGACAGGAGGCTATGGCTACACCTTC; cdr3_aa: CAARGTGGYGYTF